Shown below are 29 T cell receptor beta chains from a single sample sequenced in a study of tumor-infiltrating lymphocytes in primary liver carcinoma. With a constant-region primer, TCR beta cDNA was made from around 520 ng of total RNA. Three nested multiplex PCR rounds, a slightly modified ARM-PCR, produced the libraries for TCR beta. A C-beta reverse primer was combined with TRBV1-TRBV30 forward primers in the first two PCR rounds, and each round had 9 to 10 cycles. TCRdb used MiXCR to reprocess the multiplex PCR reads, holding one entry per CDR3 protein. The sample lists 250,000 to 400,000 distinct CDR3 sequences; roughly two thirds were seen once. Unsorted whole blood yielded blood RNA, and germline DNA was extracted as well. Sequencing input: peripheral blood. These receptor sequences come from a man aged 35 to 55 with primary liver carcinoma and hepatitis B virus infection.

The chain employs TRBV7-9 and TRBJ1-5; D may be TRBD1 (5 bases). Germline V CDR1 and CDR2: SEHNR, FQNEAQ (reference sequence). This CDR3 spans 14 amino acids. The ends were cut back, 5 bases at V and 5 bases at J, with 13 bases in the middle. The CDR3 sequence: CASSEGEFDQPQHF. Here the CDR3 DNA reads TGTGCCAGCAGCGAAGGGGAATTCGATCAGCCCCAGCATTTT.

Of note for this clonotype: This sequence may be a read error, since a much larger clone differs from it by one base. The chain combines TRBV6-6 with TRBJ2-5, with a possible D match to TRBD1 (6 bases). The CDR3 length is 13 residues. The V gene's germline CDR1 is MNHNY and CDR2 SVGAGI (reference sequence). The CDR3 sequence: CASKRTAQGTQYF. In nucleotides, the CDR3 is TGTGCCAGCAAGCGGACAGCCCAAGGGACCCAGTACTTC.

About this clonotype: Compared with germline, one end of the junction differs, possibly owing to a read error. This chain joins TRBV28 and TRBJ1-1; D unclear. CDR3 length: 11 residues. Germline V gene lookup returns CDR1 MDHEN and CDR2 SYDVKM. CDR3 residues: CTSREGTEAFF. The CDR3 nucleotides are TGTACCAGCAGAGAAGGGACTGAAGCTTTCTTT.

Details on this clonotype: A read error may account for a junction end that differs from germline. The chain is built from TRBV5-5 and TRBJ2-3, with a tentative D call TRBD2 (6 bases). This CDR3 contains 14 residues. Germline loops: CDR1 SGHKS, CDR2 YYEKEE (reference sequence). The CDR3 region has the DNA TGTACCAGCAGCTTGGAGCGGGTGTCAGATACGCAGTATTTT. Translated: CTSSLERVSDTQYF.

The chain combines TRBV30 with TRBJ2-1; 8 bases align to TRBD2. Germline CDR1 reads GTSNPN; CDR2 reads SVGIG (reference sequence). The CDR3 is 16 residues long. The J segment lost 4 bases and the V segment lost 4 bases, leaving 12 bases of the junction unmatched. The CDR3 bases are TGTGCCTGGAAGCTTTTGGCGGGAGGACTATACAATGAGCAGTTCTTC. Protein product: CAWKLLAGGLYNEQFF. The whole variable domain, filled in from reference TRBV30 and TRBJ2-1, reads SQTIHQWPATLVQPVGSPLSLECTVEGTSNPNLYWYRQAAGRGLQLLFYSVGIGQISSEVPQNLSASRPQDRQFILSSKKLLLSDSGFYLCAWKLLAGGLYNEQFFGPGTRLTVL.

With regard to this clonotype: An end of the junction differs from the germline gene, which may be a read error. V gene TRBV11-2 combines with J gene TRBJ2-5; a possible D gene is TRBD1 (5 bases). Germline CDR1 is SGHAT and CDR2 is FQNNGV. The CDR3 has 13 residues. CDR3: CASSSIQADTLYF. The CDR3 DNA reads TGTGCCAGCAGCTCAATACAGGCCGATACCCTGTACTTC.

Of note for this clonotype: The CDR3 end shows no conserved phenylalanine or tryptophan, and so a read error is likely. The chain recombines TRBV6-1 with TRBJ2-7, with 9 bases fitting TRBD2. The V gene's germline CDR1 is MNHNS and CDR2 SASEGT. The CDR3 consists of 14 residues. V dropped 7 bases and J dropped 7; count of bases not matched to a gene: 11. This CDR3 reads CASIVASGIYEQYS. CDR3 DNA sequence: TGTGCCAGCATAGTGGCTAGCGGGATCTATGAGCAGTACTCC.

Concerning this clonotype itself: A read error may account for a junction end that differs from germline. The chain recombines TRBV14 with TRBJ1-6; tentatively, D is TRBD1 (5 bases). CDR1 is SGHDN, CDR2 FVKESK, per germline. This CDR3 comprises 16 residues. The CDR3 DNA sequence: TGTGCCAGCAGGCAAGGACGGTCCAGGGTGGATTCACCCCTCCACTTT. It encodes CASRQGRSRVDSPLHF.

The chain carries TRBV29-1 and TRBJ2-5; 8 bases are shared with TRBD2. Per the germline V gene, CDR1 is SQVTM and CDR2 is ANQGSEA. The CDR3 is 14 residues long. V dropped 8 bases and J dropped 3; count of bases not matched to a gene: 11. The CDR3 DNA reads as TGCAGCACACCGACTAGCGATATAAAAGAGACCCAGTACTTC. Residues: CSTPTSDIKETQYF.

This clonotype was found once. A much larger clone differs by one base, so this may be a read error. The V and J genes are TRBV6-2 or TRBV6-3 and TRBJ2-7; weak D call: TRBD1 (6 bases). The V end lost 7 bases, the J end lost 2 bases, and 15 bases lay between the germline ends. Germline CDR1 and CDR2: MNHEY and SVGEGT. CDR3 length: 14 amino acids. The chain's CDR3 is CASTPGTLPYEQYF. The CDR3 bases are TGTGCCAGCACTCCAGGGACATTACCCTACGAGCAGTACTTC.

The CDR3 DNA is TGTGCCATCAGGGGTCCGGGACAGGGGCCCTACGAGCAGTACTTC. Translation gives CAIRGPGQGPYEQYF. V usage is TRBV10-3 and J usage is TRBJ2-7; 10 bases agree with TRBD1. The trim removed 6 bases at V and 2 bases at J, leaving 7 bases unmatched. This CDR3 comprises 15 residues. Germline assignment: CDR1 ENHRY and CDR2 SYGVKD.

Many counts were recorded for this clonotype. The V gene is TRBV6-1, the J gene TRBJ1-2, with D perhaps matching TRBD1 (5 bases). V lost 5 bases and J 3 bases, leaving 10 bases between the germline ends. Germline V CDR1 and CDR2: MNHNS, SASEGT. This CDR3 is 13 amino acids long. Written as DNA, the CDR3 is TGTGCCAGCAGTCTGACAGACGACTATGGCTACACCTTC. Its protein product is CASSLTDDYGYTF.

The V and J genes are TRBV7-8 and TRBJ2-7; 8 bases fit TRBD2. Unmatched junction bases numbered 5, after V lost 1 base and J lost 3 bases. The CDR3 contains 15 residues. Germline V gene data show CDR1 as SGHVS and CDR2 as FQNEAQ. The CDR3 sequence is CASSLGSGGNYEQYF. The DNA for the CDR3 is TGTGCCAGCAGCTTAGGTTCGGGAGGGAACTACGAGCAGTACTTC.

About this clonotype itself: The junction and the germline gene differ at one end; a read error may be behind it. This chain joins TRBV5-4 and TRBJ1-2; D gene unclear. CDR3 length: 13 residues. Germline lookup yields CDR1 SGHNT and CDR2 YYREEE (reference sequence). In DNA, the CDR3 is TGTGCCAACAGCTTGGTTGCCGGCCCGGGCTACACTTTC. It codes for CANSLVAGPGYTF.

The CDR3 region is CASSLAVPLGETQYF. In DNA form, the CDR3 reads TGCGCCAGCAGCTTGGCGGTACCATTGGGGGAGACCCAGTACTTC. The chain links TRBV5-1 to TRBJ2-5; D ambiguous. The CDR3 contains 15 residues. From germline, CDR1 is SGHRS and CDR2 YFSETQ. Trimming left V 0 bases short and J 5 bases short, with 14 bases between.

CDR3 protein: CASSLQGARTEAFF. The CDR3 bases are TGTGCCAGCAGCTTACAGGGGGCGCGGACTGAAGCTTTCTTT. The chain employs TRBV11-2 and TRBJ1-1, with 8 bases fitting TRBD1. V shed 2 bases, J shed 5 bases, and the junction held 4 bases outside the gene matches. Germline V CDR1 and CDR2: SGHAT, FQNNGV. This CDR3 spans 14 amino acids.

Comment on this clonotype: The conserved final phenylalanine or tryptophan is absent from the CDR3, which likely points to a read error. The gene calls are TRBV6-6 and TRBJ1-2; D ambiguous. The CDR3 runs 15 residues. Germline CDR1 MNHNY, CDR2 SVGAGI (reference sequence). This CDR3 is CASSYQLIGNYDYTI. CDR3 in DNA: TGTGCCAGCAGTTACCAACTAATAGGGAACTATGACTACACCATC.

This clonotype was seen repeatedly, ten times or more. This chain links TRBV4-3 with TRBJ1-1; 7 nucleotides agree with TRBD1. Germline V gives CDR1 LGHNA, CDR2 YSLEER. J lost 0 bases, V lost 0 bases, and 7 bases had no gene match. The CDR3 runs to 17 residues. This CDR3 reads CASSQDITGQMNTEAFF. DNA for the CDR3: TGCGCCAGCAGCCAAGATATCACGGGACAGATGAACACTGAAGCTTTCTTT.

This clonotype was detected only once. This sequence may be a read error, since a much larger clone differs from it by one base. The conserved final phenylalanine or tryptophan is absent from the CDR3, which likely points to a read error. V and J are TRBV6-5 and TRBJ2-7; 7 bases fit TRBD2. Losses at the gene ends were 6 bases for V and 4 bases for J; bases not matched to a gene: 12. Germline V gene lookup returns CDR1 MNHEY and CDR2 SVGAGI. The CDR3 consists of 15 residues. The CDR3 sequence: CASRLYPQGGYEQYL. Here the CDR3 DNA reads TGTGCCAGCAGACTTTACCCCCAGGGAGGGTACGAGCAGTACTTA.

This clonotype was picked up one time. V gene TRBV14 combines with J gene TRBJ2-6; D is perhaps TRBD2 (6 bases). CDR1 is SGHDN, CDR2 FVKESK, per germline. The V end lost 4 bases, the J end lost 2 bases, and 15 bases lay between the germline ends. The CDR3 extends over 17 amino acids. The CDR3 DNA reads as TGTGCCAGCAGCCCCATATTGGGGGGTACTGGGGCCAACGTCCTGACTTTC. Amino acid sequence: CASSPILGGTGANVLTF.

This clonotype was picked up a small number of times. The junction departs from the called germline gene at one end, perhaps through a read error. The J gene is TRBJ2-1, the V gene TRBV5-1; D ambiguous. Per germline, CDR1 SGHRS and CDR2 YFSETQ. This CDR3 has 13 residues. The CDR3, as DNA: TGTGCCAGCAGCTTAGTAGGAGAGAATGAGCAGTTCTTC. Amino acid sequence: CASSLVGENEQFF.

V is TRBV30 and J is TRBJ1-5, with D hard to call. V was clipped by 8 bases and J by 4 bases, with 9 bases between them. CDR3 length equals 11 residues. The germline V gene has CDR1 GTSNPN and CDR2 SVGIG (reference sequence). The CDR3 here is CAGVGNQPQHF. In DNA, the CDR3 is TGTGCCGGGGTAGGGAATCAGCCCCAGCATTTT.

This clonotype was seen just once. This clone may be a read error of a much larger clone one base away. J is TRBJ1-2 and V is TRBV10-3; D gene ambiguous. The CDR3 spans 12 residues. Trimming removed 5 bases from V and 6 bases from J, with 10 bases in between. The germline V gene encodes CDR1 ENHRY and CDR2 SYGVKD. In DNA form, the CDR3 reads TGTGCCATCAGTAGGACGGCAGATGGCTACACCTTC. Translated, it gives CAISRTADGYTF.

Concerning this clonotype: One end of the junction fails to match germline, which may point to a read error. The chain is built from TRBV10-3 and TRBJ2-3; 8 positions match TRBD2. The germline CDR1 and CDR2 sequences are ENHRY and SYGVKD. CDR3 length: 16 residues. CDR3 region: CAISDPTSGPTDTQCF. CDR3 nucleotides: TGTGCCATCAGTGACCCAACTAGCGGCCCCACAGATACGCAGTGTTTT.

This clonotype was detected once. This sequence may be a read error, since a much larger clone differs from it by one base. The chain combines TRBV11-1 with TRBJ2-7; 8 bases match TRBD1. This CDR3 is built from 13 residues. CDR1 and CDR2 (germline): SGHAT, FQDESV (reference sequence). The chain's CDR3 is CASSQDRVGGQYF. The CDR3, as DNA: TGCGCCAGCAGCCAGGACAGGGTTGGAGGGCAGTACTTC.

As for this clonotype: This sequence may be a read error, since a much larger clone differs from it by one base. V usage is TRBV5-6 and J usage is TRBJ1-4; maybe TRBD1 (5 bases). Germline loops: CDR1 SGHDT, CDR2 YYEEEE. V lost 1 base, J lost 5 bases, and 15 bases lay in between. The CDR3 has 16 amino acids. The CDR3 DNA is TGTGCCAGCAGCTTGTTTTGGGGACGGGGGAATGAAAAACTGTTTTTT. Translated, it gives CASSLFWGRGNEKLFF.

This chain uses TRBV11-1 with TRBJ2-1; 9 bases are shared with TRBD2. From germline, CDR1 is SGHAT and CDR2 FQDESV (reference sequence). CDR3 length: 18 amino acids. V lost 2 bases and J lost 7; bases outside the gene matches: 15. The CDR3 spells CASSLFSLAISGGNEQFF. Written as DNA, the CDR3 is TGTGCCAGCAGCTTATTCAGTTTGGCGATTAGCGGGGGAAATGAGCAGTTCTTC.

The count of this clonotype is one. An end of the junction differs from the germline gene, which may be a read error. The chain has TRBV11-2 and TRBJ2-3; D perhaps matches TRBD2 (6 bases). The germline gives CDR1 SGHAT, CDR2 FQNNGV. The CDR3 has 14 amino acids. The CDR3 region is CVSSLGRSTDTQYF. The CDR3 nucleotides read TGTGTCAGCAGCTTAGGGAGGAGCACAGATACGCAGTATTTT. The full variable domain, completed using reference TRBV11-2 and TRBJ2-3, is EAGVAQSPRYKIIEKRQSVAFWCNPISGHATLYWYQQILGQGPKLLIQFQNNGVVDDSQLPKDRFSAERLKGVDSTLKIQPAKLEDSAVYLCVSSLGRSTDTQYFGPGTRLTVL.

This clonotype was seen many times. This chain links TRBV29-1 with TRBJ1-6; 10 bases map to TRBD1. CDR1 is SQVTM and CDR2 is ANQGSEA in the germline V gene. With V trimmed by 6 bases and J by 7 bases, 6 bases remained unmatched. This CDR3 has 14 amino acids. CDR3 region: CSVAGTGANSPLHF. The CDR3 DNA reads as TGCAGCGTCGCCGGGACAGGGGCCAATTCACCCCTCCACTTT. Based on the CDR3 plus reference TRBV29-1 and TRBJ1-6, the full variable domain is SAVISQKPSRDICQRGTSLTIQCQVDSQVTMMFWYRQQPGQSLTLIATANQGSEATYESGFVIDKFPISRPNLTFSTLTVSNMSPEDSSIYLCSVAGTGANSPLHFGNGTRLTVT.